This entry lists 15 T cell receptor beta chains sequenced from one sample in a study of blood T cell repertoires in COVID-19. The repertoire was sequenced with immunoSEQ multiplex PCR; TCRdb's copy has only in-frame clones and lacks some. The profile shows 150,000 to 200,000 clones, 90% to 95% of them singletons. Specimen: peripheral blood. These receptors were taken from a woman aged 55-69 years with COVID-19, enrolled during active disease.

The rearrangement uses TRBV25-1 and TRBJ1-1; 7 bases line up with TRBD1. Looked up from germline, CDR1 is MGHDK and CDR2 is SYGVNS. J was trimmed by 7 bases and V by 7 bases; bases with no gene match: 12. The CDR3 loop spans 14 amino acids. The CDR3 DNA reads as TGTGCCAGCACTTACCCAAACAGGGGCGGTGAAGCTTTCTTT. This sequence encodes CASTYPNRGGEAFF.

The chain carries TRBV18 and TRBJ2-7, with TRBD1 matching 7 bases. The CDR3 totals 15 residues. Trimming cost V 4 bases and J 0 bases; bases outside gene matches: 6. Germline V CDR1 and CDR2: KGHSH, LQKENI. The CDR3 sequence is CASSLMGQNSYEQYF. CDR3 DNA sequence: TGTGCCAGCTCACTTATGGGACAGAACTCCTACGAGCAGTACTTC.

The genes are TRBV5-5 and TRBJ1-6; D gene unclear. V lost 0 bases to trimming and J lost 4 bases, with 14 bases between them. CDR3 length: 17 residues. In germline, CDR1 is SGHKS, CDR2 YYEKEE (reference sequence). The CDR3 region is CASSLDGGRTYNSPLHF. CDR3 DNA sequence: TGTGCCAGCAGCTTGGATGGCGGGCGGACGTATAATTCACCCCTCCACTTT.

The V gene is TRBV4-2, the J gene TRBJ1-3; D uncertain. The CDR3 consists of 12 residues. Trimming took off 4 bases at V and 4 bases at J, with 5 bases between the two ends. Germline loops: CDR1 LGHNA, CDR2 YNFKEQ. The CDR3 DNA sequence: TGTGCCAGCAGCCCCGGGGGAAACACCATATATTTT. Protein sequence: CASSPGGNTIYF.

V gene TRBV7-2 combines with J gene TRBJ2-5, with TRBD1 matching over 7 bases. This CDR3 spans 16 amino acids. Germline CDR1 and CDR2: SGHTA and FQGNSA. The V and J ends lost 5 bases and 5 bases, in that order; junction bases with no gene match: 14. The CDR3 sequence: CASSPQHRGSGETQYF. The CDR3 coding sequence is TGTGCCAGCAGCCCCCAACACAGGGGTTCGGGGGAGACCCAGTACTTC.

The rearrangement links TRBV6-5 to TRBJ1-2; D gene unclear. Trimming cost V 5 bases and J 5 bases, with 15 bases left between them. The CDR3 has 14 residues. The germline gives CDR1 MNHEY, CDR2 SVGAGI. CDR3 residues: CASSPHLTGYGYTF. The CDR3 DNA follows: TGTGCCAGCAGTCCACATTTGACGGGTTATGGCTACACCTTC.

This chain links TRBV7-2 with TRBJ1-6; D is perhaps TRBD1 (6 bases). Trimming left V 6 bases short and J 6 bases short, with 18 bases between. Germline V CDR1 and CDR2: SGHTA, FQGNSA. The CDR3 spans 16 residues. The CDR3 here is CASRSPGGAINSPLHF. CDR3 coding DNA: TGTGCCAGCAGATCGCCCGGGGGGGCGATTAATTCACCCCTCCACTTT.

The V and J genes are TRBV19 and TRBJ1-1, with 7 positions matching TRBD1. Germline trimming cut 6 bases from V and 8 bases from J; bases unmatched to any gene: 9. CDR3 size: 13 residues. CDR1 is LNHDA, CDR2 SQIVND, per germline (reference sequence). Here the CDR3 reads CASSTQGLREAFF. DNA of the CDR3: TGTGCCAGTAGCACACAGGGGCTTCGCGAAGCTTTCTTT. Drawing the rest from reference TRBV19 and TRBJ1-1, the complete variable domain is DGGITQSPKYLFRKEGQNVTLSCEQNLNHDAMYWYRQDPGQGLRLIYYSQIVNDFQKGDIAEGYSVSREKKESFPLTVTSAQKNPTAFYLCASSTQGLREAFFGQGTRLTVV.

This chain joins TRBV5-4 and TRBJ2-2, with 7 bases lining up with TRBD1. From germline, CDR1 is SGHNT and CDR2 YYREEE (reference sequence). V gave up 5 bases and J gave up 6 bases; unmatched junction bases: 7. CDR3 length: 14 residues. CDR3 protein: CASSFPGTAGELFF. CDR3 in DNA: TGTGCCAGCAGTTTCCCTGGGACAGCCGGGGAGCTGTTTTTT.

The rearrangement joins TRBV29-1 to TRBJ1-2; 8 bases line up with TRBD1. The CDR3 spans 11 residues. The V gene end was trimmed by 4 bases and the J gene end by 8 bases; junction bases not matched to a gene: 3. The germline gives CDR1 SQVTM, CDR2 ANQGSEA. The CDR3: CSVGQGHGYTF. The DNA for the CDR3 is TGCAGCGTTGGACAGGGGCACGGCTACACCTTC.

The V and J genes are TRBV2 and TRBJ2-5; the D is unclear. The CDR3 has 13 residues. The ends were cut back, 4 bases at V and 5 bases at J, with 11 bases in the middle. Looked up from germline, CDR1 is SNHLY and CDR2 is FYNNEI. The CDR3 spells CASSVGVRETQYF. CDR3 nucleotide sequence: TGTGCCAGCAGTGTCGGCGTGCGGGAGACCCAGTACTTC.

V gene TRBV7-3 combines with J gene TRBJ2-1; a weak D match, TRBD1 (6 bases). Trimming took off 2 bases at V and 7 bases at J, with 12 bases between the two ends. Germline CDR1 reads SGHTA; CDR2 reads FQGTGA. This CDR3 region has 14 residues. The CDR3 loop reads CASSLYQGRNEQFF. CDR3 coding DNA: TGTGCCAGCAGCTTATATCAGGGGCGGAATGAGCAGTTCTTC.

In its sample, this clone was seen once. The rearrangement uses TRBV6-5 and TRBJ1-1; D remains unclear. The CDR3 consists of 13 residues. The germline V gene encodes CDR1 MNHEY and CDR2 SVGAGI. The ends were cut back, 7 bases at V and 0 bases at J, with 9 bases in the middle. This CDR3 reads CASKQNLNTEAFF. The CDR3 region has the DNA TGTGCCAGCAAACAGAACCTGAACACTGAAGCTTTCTTT.

The V and J genes are TRBV7-9 and TRBJ2-5; D unclear. The CDR3 runs to 15 residues. Germline assignment: CDR1 SEHNR and CDR2 FQNEAQ (reference sequence). V was cut by 2 bases and J by 2 bases, with 12 bases left in between. The chain's CDR3 is CASSLRVSEQETQYF. The CDR3 DNA sequence: TGTGCCAGCAGCTTACGGGTTTCCGAGCAAGAGACCCAGTACTTC.

The V gene is TRBV10-3, the J gene TRBJ2-2, with 7 positions matching TRBD1. The V gene's germline CDR1 is ENHRY and CDR2 SYGVKD. V shed 4 bases and J 4 bases; nucleotides not matched to a gene: 0. The CDR3 is made up of 13 amino acids. The CDR3 DNA reads TGTGCCATCAGTGGACAGGGCACCGGGGAGCTGTTTTTT. Translated, it gives CAISGQGTGELFF.